Below are 14 T cell receptor beta chains sequenced from a single sample in a study of cytomegalovirus exposure and HLA in healthy donors. Primers included in the PCR were 60 Vbeta and 13 Jbeta primers. The table came from immunoSEQ multiplex PCR; TCRdb's copy has only in-frame clones and leaves some out. The data hold 130,000 or so clones, with roughly 9.6% observed a single time. The sequenced sample consisted of PBMCs. Receptor source: a middle-aged woman in good health and CMV-seropositive.

This clone has more than one count but fewer than ten. V is TRBV19 and J is TRBJ2-3; D possibly corresponds to TRBD2 (6 bases). The V gene lost 5 bases and the J gene lost 5 bases, with 11 bases spanning the gap. Germline V CDR1 and CDR2: LNHDA, SQIVND (reference sequence). The CDR3 contains 13 residues. The CDR3 DNA follows: TGTGCCAGTAGTCTGACTAGTGGAGATACGCAGTATTTT. This gives the protein CASSLTSGDTQYF.

The chain has TRBV7-2 and TRBJ2-7; D not resolved. Trimming took off 1 base at V and 0 bases at J, with 7 bases between the two ends. Germline V gene lookup returns CDR1 SGHTA and CDR2 FQGNSA. The CDR3 consists of 14 residues. For the CDR3, the DNA is TGTGCCAGCAGCTTAGTCGCCAGCTCCTACGAGCAGTACTTC. As protein: CASSLVASSYEQYF.

This clone has only a few counts. The chain combines TRBV5-4 with TRBJ2-1, with TRBD2 matching 12 bases. Germline values: CDR1 SGHNT, CDR2 YYREEE (reference sequence). CDR3 length equals 16 residues. V trimming: 4 bases; J trimming: 4 bases; junction bases outside the gene matches: 6. CDR3 residues: CASSPMTSGGYNEQFF. CDR3 DNA sequence: TGTGCCAGCAGCCCCATGACTAGCGGGGGATACAATGAGCAGTTCTTC.

This clone was detected a few times. The V gene is TRBV9, the J gene TRBJ1-4; 8 nucleotides match TRBD1. Germline trimming cut 0 bases from V and 10 bases from J; bases unmatched to any gene: 5. The CDR3 spans 14 residues. The germline gives CDR1 SGDLS, CDR2 YYNGEE. CDR3 sequence (DNA): TGTGCCAGCAGCGTAGACAGGGGGAGAGGAAAACTGTTTTTT. The encoded protein is CASSVDRGRGKLFF.

In its sample, this clone was seen a few times. V is TRBV4-2 and J is TRBJ1-2; D is unresolved. The CDR3 covers 15 residues. Germline V lookup: CDR1 LGHNA, CDR2 YNFKEQ. Trimming left V 3 bases short and J 3 bases short, with 14 bases between. The chain's CDR3 is CASSQEDAGHYGYTF. CDR3 nucleotides: TGTGCCAGCAGCCAGGAGGACGCGGGCCACTATGGCTACACCTTC.

This chain links TRBV19 with TRBJ1-2; 7 bases are shared with TRBD1. V trimming: 5 bases; J trimming: 4 bases; junction bases outside the gene matches: 7. The CDR3 extends over 14 amino acids. Germline CDR1 reads LNHDA; CDR2 reads SQIVND (reference sequence). CDR3 sequence (DNA): TGTGCCAGTAGTTCGACAGGGTTTCGCTATGGCTACACCTTC. Protein sequence: CASSSTGFRYGYTF.

DNA of the CDR3: TGTGCCAGCAGCTTAGCGGGGGGACCCCTCCACTTT. Residues: CASSLAGGPLHF. The chain combines TRBV7-6 with TRBJ1-6, with D tentatively TRBD1 (5 bases). This CDR3 has 12 amino acids. The V and J ends lost 0 bases and 12 bases respectively, with 6 bases between them. The germline CDR1 and CDR2 sequences are SGHVS and FNYEAQ.

Only a few counts were recorded for this clone. V and J are TRBV6-1 and TRBJ1-5; 7 bases fit TRBD1. CDR3 length equals 14 residues. Germline V CDR1 and CDR2: MNHNS, SASEGT. J lost 7 bases, V lost 3 bases, and 6 bases had no gene match. CDR3 sequence reads: CASSDNRGGQPQHF. The CDR3 DNA is TGTGCCAGCAGTGATAACAGGGGAGGACAGCCCCAGCATTTT.

CDR3 DNA sequence: TGTGCCAGCAGCTCCCACACCGGGACAGGGCTCTCTAACAACTATGGCTACACCTTC. Residues: CASSSHTGTGLSNNYGYTF. The chain has TRBV7-9 and TRBJ1-2, with TRBD1 matching over 9 bases. Germline V lookup: CDR1 SEHNR, CDR2 FQNEAQ (reference sequence). V trimming: 4 bases; J trimming: 2 bases; junction bases outside the gene matches: 17. The CDR3 runs to 19 residues.

This clone has only a few counts. The V gene is TRBV10-3, the J gene TRBJ2-5; D possibly corresponds to TRBD1 (5 bases). The CDR3 covers 14 residues. With 3 bases removed from V and 3 bases from J, the gap between germline ends came to 11 bases. The germline V gene encodes CDR1 ENHRY and CDR2 SYGVKD. CDR3 sequence: CAISEDRGEETQYF. In DNA form, the CDR3 reads TGTGCCATCAGTGAAGATAGGGGCGAAGAGACCCAGTACTTC.

V is TRBV4-2 and J is TRBJ2-5; D uncertain. V was pared by 0 bases and J by 4 bases, with 6 bases between. Germline V lookup: CDR1 LGHNA, CDR2 YNFKEQ. The CDR3 covers 13 residues. The CDR3 bases are TGTGCCAGCAGCCAAGATCTTCTAGAGACCCAGTACTTC. Protein: CASSQDLLETQYF.

In its sample, this clone was seen a few times. V is TRBV5-5 and J is TRBJ2-7, with D perhaps TRBD1 (5 bases). CDR1 and CDR2 from the germline V gene are SGHKS and YYEKEE (reference sequence). The CDR3 consists of 13 residues. V lost 1 base and J lost 3, with 8 bases in between. In nucleotides, the CDR3 is TGTGCCAGCAGCTTGACAGGAATCTACGAGCAGTACTTC. Translated: CASSLTGIYEQYF.

This clone was observed a handful of times. The chain joins TRBV29-1 to TRBJ2-5; 9 bases match TRBD2. CDR3 length: 14 residues. J was trimmed by 1 base and V by 1 base; bases with no gene match: 1. Germline V gene lookup returns CDR1 SQVTM and CDR2 ANQGSEA. The DNA of the CDR3 is TGCAGCGTTGAAGGAGCGGGGGGCCAAGAGACCCAGTACTTC. Protein sequence: CSVEGAGGQETQYF. The full variable domain, in which reference TRBV29-1 and TRBJ2-5 provide the parts outside the CDR3, is SAVISQKPSRDICQRGTSLTIQCQVDSQVTMMFWYRQQPGQSLTLIATANQGSEATYESGFVIDKFPISRPNLTFSTLTVSNMSPEDSSIYLCSVEGAGGQETQYFGPGTRLLVL.

This clone has a handful of counts. This chain links TRBV5-8 with TRBJ1-4, with TRBD1 identical over 9 bases. V lost 3 bases to trimming and J lost 8 bases; unmatched junction nucleotides: 11. Germline V CDR1 and CDR2: SGHTS, YDEGEE. This CDR3 is 16 amino acids long. The DNA for the CDR3 is TGTGCCAGCAGCTCTACCGGGACAGGGTTTAGGGAAAAACTGTTTTTT. Translated, it gives CASSSTGTGFREKLFF.